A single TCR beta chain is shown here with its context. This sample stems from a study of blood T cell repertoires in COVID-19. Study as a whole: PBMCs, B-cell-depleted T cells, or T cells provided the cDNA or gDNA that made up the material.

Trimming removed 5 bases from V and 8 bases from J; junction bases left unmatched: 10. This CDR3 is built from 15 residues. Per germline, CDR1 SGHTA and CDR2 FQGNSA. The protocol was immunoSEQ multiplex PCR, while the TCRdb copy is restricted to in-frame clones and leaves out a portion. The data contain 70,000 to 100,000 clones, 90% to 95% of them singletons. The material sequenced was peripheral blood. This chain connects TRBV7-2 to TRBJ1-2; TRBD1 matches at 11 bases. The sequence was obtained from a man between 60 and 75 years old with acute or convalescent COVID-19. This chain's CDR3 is CASSLGQGALGGYTF. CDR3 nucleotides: TGTGCCAGCAGCCTCGGACAGGGGGCGTTGGGAGGCTACACCTTC.